The subject of this entry is one T cell receptor (beta chain). Its specific antigen is unknown. This sample is drawn from a study of monozygotic twins with inflammatory bowel disease (dated by TCRdb to the late 2010s). About the full investigation: The full study comprised around 28 monozygotic twin pairs: nine German pairs (four IBD-concordant, five IBD-discordant) and 19 IBD-discordant Danish pairs. The search for disease-associated traits relied mainly on comparing IBD patients with their genetically identical healthy co-twins within discordant pairs. Each individual had, on average, about 151 000 unique TCRalpha sequences and 181 000 unique TCRbeta sequences available for analysis.

The library was produced with 5' RACE. Each TCR library was prepared from around 3,200 ng of total RNA. cDNA was synthesized with SMARTScribe reverse transcriptase in eight separate reactions per sample. During cDNA synthesis, template switching was used to introduce unique molecular identifiers that contained a 6-nucleotide sample barcode. TCRalpha and TCRbeta cDNA was amplified in two nested PCRs of about 17 and 10 cycles, and bead purification was carried out after each PCR. Before amplification, cDNA was treated with uracil DNA-glycosylase and purified using the QIAquick PCR purification kit. In the second PCR, Illumina TruSeq-compatible adapters and sample-specific barcodes were added. Library quality and concentration were assessed using TapeStation and Qubit, and roughly 5 ng of each library was pooled. The pooled libraries were sequenced with 2 x 100 bp reads and custom sequencing primers on an Illumina HiSeq2500 single-index Rapid Run. From the authors' description of their analysis: MiGEC version 1.2.6 was used for UMI-based consensus assembly to correct PCR and sequencing errors. MiXCR version 2.1.1 was used for V(D)J alignment, clonotype assembly and CDR3 extraction. Normalisation of gene usage, clonotype sharing and MAIT/NKT TCR abundance was achieved by analysing the top 1000, 10 000 and 20 000 clonotypes per sample. Diversity was computed as the inverse Simpson index with the vegan R package after downsampling to 27 000 UMIs. Paired Mann-Whitney U tests were applied to discordant twin pairs, with Benjamini-Hochberg correction for multiple testing. One entry per CDR3 protein sequence results from the TCRdb reprocessing of the reads, with DNA left out. These V and J calls rely on TCRdb rather than the paper's analysis. The sample table gives roughly 300,000 distinct CDR3 sequences. Of the sample, roughly 5.8% is held by the ten largest clones.

The CDR3 has 14 amino acids, counting the end cysteine and phenylalanine. The DNA is unrecorded. CDR1 and CDR2, looked up from the germline V gene (reference sequence), are MNHEY and SMNVEV. From each donor, an approximately 2.5 ml peripheral blood sample was collected into PAXgene tubes and kept at -80 degrees C. Without T cell sorting, total RNA was isolated from whole blood using the PAXgene blood miRNA kit on an automated QIAcube. Peripheral blood from monozygotic twin pairs, either concordant or discordant for inflammatory bowel disease, underwent deep TCRalpha and TCRbeta repertoire profiling that used unique molecular barcoding. Smoking habits were recorded for all twin pairs, and each individual was classified as a current, former or never smoker. Here is what the overall study found, with its caveats: Differing immunosuppressive treatments among patients may have added background noise and inter-individual variability to the repertoires. TCRbeta repertoire diversity, by inverse Simpson index, was decreased in IBD patients compared with their healthy co-twins. No difference in repertoire similarity was observed between concordant and discordant twins, possibly owing to limited statistical power. The results gave no support for a single strong signal or clonotype linked to IBD. IBD patients shared fewer clonotypes with other individuals than healthy twins did, most markedly in patients showing signs of disease activity. The analysis was unable to tell apart different T cell subtypes.

The receptor was isolated from a human donor with ulcerative colitis or Crohn's disease, or a healthy co-twin of an affected twin (not recorded which). The source material was blood. The sequence links TRBV27 to TRBJ2-1; TCRdb names TRBD2, which stays unverified in the absence of DNA. The CDR3 corresponds to CASSLRLAGVHQFF.